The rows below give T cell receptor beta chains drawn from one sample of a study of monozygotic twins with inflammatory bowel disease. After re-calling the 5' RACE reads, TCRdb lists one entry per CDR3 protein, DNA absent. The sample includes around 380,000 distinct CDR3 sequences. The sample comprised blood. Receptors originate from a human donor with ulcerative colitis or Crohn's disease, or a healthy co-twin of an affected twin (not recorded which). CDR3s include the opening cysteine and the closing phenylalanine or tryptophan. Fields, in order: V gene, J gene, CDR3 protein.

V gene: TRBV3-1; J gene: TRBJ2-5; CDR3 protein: CASSQGAGTARGETQYF
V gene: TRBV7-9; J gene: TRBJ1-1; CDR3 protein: CASSFSEGWGAEAFF
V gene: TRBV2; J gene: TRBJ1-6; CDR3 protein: CASSEQGFRYNSPLHF
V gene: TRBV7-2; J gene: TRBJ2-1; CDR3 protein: CASSSLRQRIYNEQFF
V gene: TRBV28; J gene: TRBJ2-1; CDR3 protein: CASRILTSGINNEQFF
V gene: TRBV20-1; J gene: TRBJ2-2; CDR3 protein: CSARNWGGLFF
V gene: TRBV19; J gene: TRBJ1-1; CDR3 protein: CASKVGQGNTEAFF
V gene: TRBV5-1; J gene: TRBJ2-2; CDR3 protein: CASSLLKGRGGTGELFF
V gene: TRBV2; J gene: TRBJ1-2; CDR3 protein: CASSEIRGQGLSNYGYTF
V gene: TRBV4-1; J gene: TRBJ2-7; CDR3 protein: CASSQGWIRGGEQYF
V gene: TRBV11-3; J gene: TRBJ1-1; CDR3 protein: CASSLDQSQNTEAFF
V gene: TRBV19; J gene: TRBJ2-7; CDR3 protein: CASNSSGSRYEQYF
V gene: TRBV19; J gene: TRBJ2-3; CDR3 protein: CASSIALPDTQYF
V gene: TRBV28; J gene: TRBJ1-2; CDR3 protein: CASSLAARTYGYTF
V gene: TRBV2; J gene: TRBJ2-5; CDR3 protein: CASSVTGAQETQYF
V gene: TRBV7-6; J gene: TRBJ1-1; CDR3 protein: CASSQRTGTEAFF
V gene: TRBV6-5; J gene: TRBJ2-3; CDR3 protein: CASSYGLAGVTDTQYF
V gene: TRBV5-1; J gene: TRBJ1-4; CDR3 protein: CASSTETDEKLFF
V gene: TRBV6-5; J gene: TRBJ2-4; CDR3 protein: CASSFTRNIAKNMQYF
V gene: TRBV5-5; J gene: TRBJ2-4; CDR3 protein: CASSPIHRDRVAKNIQYF
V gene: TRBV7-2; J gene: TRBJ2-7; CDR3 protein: CASSLSKNYEQYF
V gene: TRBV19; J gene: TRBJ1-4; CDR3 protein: CASSIEAQRNEKLFF
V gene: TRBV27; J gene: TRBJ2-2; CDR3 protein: CASSLVMGGTGELFF
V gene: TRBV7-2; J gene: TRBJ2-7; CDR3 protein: CASSGVINEQYF
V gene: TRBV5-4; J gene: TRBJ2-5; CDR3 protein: CASSLRDSGSRETQYF
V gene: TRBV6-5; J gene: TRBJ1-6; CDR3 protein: CASSYSRPQSSYNSPLHF
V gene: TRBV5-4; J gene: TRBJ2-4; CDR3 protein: CASSLAIAKNIQYF
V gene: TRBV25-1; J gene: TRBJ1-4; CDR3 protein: CASRLGTGIATNEKLFF
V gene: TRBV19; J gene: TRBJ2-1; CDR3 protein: CASSKGRNAYNEQFF
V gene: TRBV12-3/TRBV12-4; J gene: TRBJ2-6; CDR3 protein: CASSLIGTGANVLTF
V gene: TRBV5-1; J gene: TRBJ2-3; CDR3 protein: CASSFGGITDTQYF
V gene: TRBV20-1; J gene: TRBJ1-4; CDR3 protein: CSASPRQAGEKLFF
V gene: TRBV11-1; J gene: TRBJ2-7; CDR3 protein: CASSFDVAGGPKFAYEQYF
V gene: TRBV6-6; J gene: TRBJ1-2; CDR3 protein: CASSYINYGYTF
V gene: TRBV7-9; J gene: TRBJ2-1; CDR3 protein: CASSPRGGFYNEQFF
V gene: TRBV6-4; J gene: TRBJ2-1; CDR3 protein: CAIGRDSSYNEQFF
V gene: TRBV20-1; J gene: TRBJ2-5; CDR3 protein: CSARGIQETQYF
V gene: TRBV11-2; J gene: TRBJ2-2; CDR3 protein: CASSLVSAGELFF
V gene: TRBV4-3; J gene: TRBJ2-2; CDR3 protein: CASSQLAGGAGELFF
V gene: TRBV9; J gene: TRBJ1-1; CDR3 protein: CASSVTGATEAFF
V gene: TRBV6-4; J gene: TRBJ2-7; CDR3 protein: CASSDGLKSDYEQYF
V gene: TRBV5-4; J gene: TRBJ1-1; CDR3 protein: CASSLGQVMNTEAFF
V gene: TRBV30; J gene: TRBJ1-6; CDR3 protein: CAWSGNRGRRNSPLHF
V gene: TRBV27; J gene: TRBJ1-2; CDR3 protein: CASRSTTMDRDVIGGYTF
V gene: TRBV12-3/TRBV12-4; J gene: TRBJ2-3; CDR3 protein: CASSLGGGVSDTQYF
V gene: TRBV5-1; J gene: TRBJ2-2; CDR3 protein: CASSLVTTNTGELFF
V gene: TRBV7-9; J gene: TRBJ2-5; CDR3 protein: CASSLVGPVETQYF
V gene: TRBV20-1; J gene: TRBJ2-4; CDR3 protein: CSATAALDRGFKNIQYF
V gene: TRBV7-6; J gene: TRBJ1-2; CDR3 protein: CASSPPGGGPYGYTF
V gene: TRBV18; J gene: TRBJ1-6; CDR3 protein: CASSPGQAHQSPLHF
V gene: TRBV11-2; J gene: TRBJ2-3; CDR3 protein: CASSLVGTSGRAVDTQYF
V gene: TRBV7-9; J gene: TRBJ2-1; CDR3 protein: CASSLGAGESYNEQFF
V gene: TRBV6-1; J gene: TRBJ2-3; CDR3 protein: CASSRGTSGKSGTQYF
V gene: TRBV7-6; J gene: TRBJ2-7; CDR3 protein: CASSLAASGSSYEQYF
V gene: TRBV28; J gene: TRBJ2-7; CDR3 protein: CASSGGRAYEQYF
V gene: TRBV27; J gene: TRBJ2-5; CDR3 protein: CASSLRTSGPGRAQYF
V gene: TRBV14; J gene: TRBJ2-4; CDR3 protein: CASSQVVPDSAKNIQYF
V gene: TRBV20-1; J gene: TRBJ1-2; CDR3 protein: CSARDSGTYSGYTF
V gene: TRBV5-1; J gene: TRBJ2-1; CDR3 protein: CASSENRARNEQFF